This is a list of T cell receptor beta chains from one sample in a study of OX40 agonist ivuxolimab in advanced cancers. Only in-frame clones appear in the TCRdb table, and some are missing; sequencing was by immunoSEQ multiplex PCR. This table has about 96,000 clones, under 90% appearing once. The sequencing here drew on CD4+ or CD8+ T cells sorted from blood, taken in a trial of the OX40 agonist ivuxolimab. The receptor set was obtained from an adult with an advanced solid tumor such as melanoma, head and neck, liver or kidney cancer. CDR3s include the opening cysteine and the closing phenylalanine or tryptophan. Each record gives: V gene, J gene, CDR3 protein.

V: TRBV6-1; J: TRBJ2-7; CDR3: CASSEAGPSYEQYF
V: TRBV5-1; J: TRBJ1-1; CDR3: CASSLEGGETTEAFF
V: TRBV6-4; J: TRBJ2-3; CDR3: CASSESSTDTQYF
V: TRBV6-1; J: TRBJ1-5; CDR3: CASSEASQPQHF
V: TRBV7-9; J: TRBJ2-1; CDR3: CASSLGTGGQNEQFF
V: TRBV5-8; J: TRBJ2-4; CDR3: CASRGTSGNIQYF
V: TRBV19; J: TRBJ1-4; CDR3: CASSKGDRRKLFF
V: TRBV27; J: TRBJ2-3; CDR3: CASSRGGETDTQYF
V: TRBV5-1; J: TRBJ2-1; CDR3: CASSNSGSPNEQFF
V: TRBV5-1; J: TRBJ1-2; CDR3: CASSLAGSGGYTF
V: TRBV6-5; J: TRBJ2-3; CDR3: CASSYRARGTDTQYF
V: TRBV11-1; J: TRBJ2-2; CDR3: CASSPTGATGELFF
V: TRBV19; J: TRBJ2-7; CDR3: CATRDGSIGQYF
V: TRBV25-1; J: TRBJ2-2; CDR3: CASSRPNTGELFF
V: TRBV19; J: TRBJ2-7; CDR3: CASSSRGTGEQYF
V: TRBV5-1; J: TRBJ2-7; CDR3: CASSYGTSYEQYF
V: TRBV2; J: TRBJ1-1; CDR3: CASSARENTEAFF
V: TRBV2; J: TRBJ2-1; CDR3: CASSPTGVSEQFF
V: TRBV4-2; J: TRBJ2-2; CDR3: CASSQEEGLGHTGELFF
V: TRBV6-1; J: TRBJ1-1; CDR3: CASSEQTMNTEAFF
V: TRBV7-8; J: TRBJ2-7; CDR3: CASSPYRVSSYEQYF
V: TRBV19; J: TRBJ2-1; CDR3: CASTGRSYNEQFF
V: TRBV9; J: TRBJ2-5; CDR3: CASSNGLAGGQVETQYF
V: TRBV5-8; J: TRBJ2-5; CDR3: CASSLGQGVETQYF
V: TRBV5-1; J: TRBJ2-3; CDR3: CASSQTKLEDTQYF
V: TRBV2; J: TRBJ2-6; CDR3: CVGRPNSGANVLTF
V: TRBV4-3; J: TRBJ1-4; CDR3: CASSQEIGLGEKLFF
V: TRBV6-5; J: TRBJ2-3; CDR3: CASRGRSTDTQYF
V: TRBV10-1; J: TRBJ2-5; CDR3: CASSHGLAGAQETQYF
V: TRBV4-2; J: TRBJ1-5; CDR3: CASSQDWNQPQHF
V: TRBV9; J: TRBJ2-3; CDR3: CASSVEKRLGTDTQYF
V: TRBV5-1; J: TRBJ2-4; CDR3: CASSTLAGGAKNIQYF
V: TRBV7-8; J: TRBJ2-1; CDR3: CASSLRQGVTYNEQFF
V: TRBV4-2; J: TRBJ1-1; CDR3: CASSQDLGISNTEAFF
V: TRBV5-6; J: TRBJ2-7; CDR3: CASSLIAGFAYEQYF
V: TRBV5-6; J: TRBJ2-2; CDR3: CASSPSLEYGELFF
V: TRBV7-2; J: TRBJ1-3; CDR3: CASSLRGPSGNTIYF
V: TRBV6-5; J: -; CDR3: CASGEGSPHEQYF
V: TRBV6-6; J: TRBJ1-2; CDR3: CASSYSPRRGYTF
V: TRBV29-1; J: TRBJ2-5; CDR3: CSVRASVQETQYF
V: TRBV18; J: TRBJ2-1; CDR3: CASSPRIASSYNEQFF
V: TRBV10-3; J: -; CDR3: CAISGQYEQYF
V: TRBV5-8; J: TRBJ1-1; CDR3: CASSLERGGTEAFF
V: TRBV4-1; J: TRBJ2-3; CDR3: CASSQVGLRADTQYF
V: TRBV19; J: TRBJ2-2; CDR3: CASSIDRVGGTGELFF
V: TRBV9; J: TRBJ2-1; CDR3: CASSVGLLAEYNEQFF
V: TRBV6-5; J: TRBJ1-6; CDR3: CASSYSNSPLHF
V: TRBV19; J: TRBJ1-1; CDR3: CASSPSPEAFF
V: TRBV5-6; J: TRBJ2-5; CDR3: CASSTIKTGTSGITQYF
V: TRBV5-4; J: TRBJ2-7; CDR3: CASSTPGLADGEQYF
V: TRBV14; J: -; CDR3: CASRSSQGYEQYF
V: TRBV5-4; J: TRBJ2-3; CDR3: CASSLIPGRGTTDTQYF